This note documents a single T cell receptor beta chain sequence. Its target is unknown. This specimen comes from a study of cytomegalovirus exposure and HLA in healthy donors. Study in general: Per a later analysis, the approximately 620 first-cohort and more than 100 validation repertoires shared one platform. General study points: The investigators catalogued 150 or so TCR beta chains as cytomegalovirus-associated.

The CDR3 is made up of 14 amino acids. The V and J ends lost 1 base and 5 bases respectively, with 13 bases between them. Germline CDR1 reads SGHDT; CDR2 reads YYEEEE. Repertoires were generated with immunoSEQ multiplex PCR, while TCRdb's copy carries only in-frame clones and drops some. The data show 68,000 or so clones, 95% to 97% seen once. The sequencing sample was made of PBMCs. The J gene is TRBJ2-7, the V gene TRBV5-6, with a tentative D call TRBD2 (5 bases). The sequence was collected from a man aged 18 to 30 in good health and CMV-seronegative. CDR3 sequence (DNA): TGTGCCAGCAGCTTGTTGGCAGGAGGCCACGAGCAGTACTTC. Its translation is CASSLLAGGHEQYF.